One T cell receptor beta chain is described in this entry. Antigen: not known. Assay runs were performed at deep level. Original data processing: There were no quality scores in the junction-only immunoSEQ sequences, so filtering differed. Only in-frame clones appear in the TCRdb table, and some are missing; sequencing was by immunoSEQ multiplex PCR. Clone size and V and J calls were adopted from that table, with D and trimming inferred from the DNA. The repertoire holds some 380,000 clones, about 97% seen once, with around 0.29% in the top ten. Germline loops: CDR1 MNHNS, CDR2 SASEGT. After removal of 9 bases from V and 5 bases from J, the junction contained 6 bases not matched to a gene. This CDR3 region has 14 residues. The data were taken from a study of shared clonotypes between healthy human individuals. Study results and limitations: Compared with memory subsets, naive subsets generally had larger estimated richness.

The clonotype comes from a man under 40 in good health. The specimen was memory CD8+ T cells sorted from blood. Indicated subset: CD45RO+ cells pooled with CCR7-negative TemRA cells. V gene TRBV6-1 combines with J gene TRBJ2-5, with 13 bases fitting TRBD2. CDR3: CASRLAGGRETQYF. The CDR3 bases are TGTGCCAGTAGACTAGCGGGAGGTCGGGAGACCCAGTACTTC.